The clone carrying this TCR beta chain was found many times. Antigen unknown. The data originate from a study of CD8 T cells in ankylosing spondylitis. Study-wide points: As for the disease-linked clones, they showed a CD8+ phenotype and occurred at relatively low frequencies in peripheral blood. Apparently characteristic of ankylosing spondylitis blood was a TCR beta motif (about 8 highly homologous variants). Significant enrichment of disease-linked clones was reported in matched ankylosing spondylitis synovial fluid.

V trimming: 3 bases; J trimming: 3 bases; junction bases outside the gene matches: 9. This CDR3 spans 17 amino acids. Germline CDR1 is KGHDR and CDR2 is SFDVKD. Each CDR3 protein gets one entry after TCRdb re-called the 5' RACE reads with MiXCR. The sample records 180,000 or so distinct CDR3 sequences, 11% being singletons. J is TRBJ2-1 and V is TRBV24-1; TRBD1 matches 8 bases. This sequence was found in a male donor with ankylosing spondylitis or in good health (not recorded which). Sequencing used blood, either unsorted or a sorted T cell fraction (not recorded which). CDR3 in amino acids: CATSDINTGGGYNEQFF. DNA for the CDR3: TGTGCCACCAGTGATATAAACACAGGGGGTGGCTACAATGAGCAGTTCTTC.